This T cell receptor (beta chain) was identified during a study of shared clonotypes between healthy human individuals. Study-level results: The expectation was that sequencing depth would affect clonotype sharing among donors. Sequencing of the sorted subsets was shown by rarefaction to be incomplete despite large depth.

Over several immunoSEQ plates, each subset's genomic DNA was distributed in even portions. The assay was immunoSEQ multiplex PCR, and TCRdb's table has in-frame clones only and misses some. The sample records around 2,100,000 clones, about 95% being singletons. As concerns this clone: Antigen: not known.

This CDR3 has 16 residues. V lost 1 base, J lost 1 base, and 11 bases lay in between. In germline, CDR1 is LNHDA, CDR2 SQIVND (reference sequence). Naive-designated CD8 cells lacked CD45RO, were positively enriched for CCR7, and omitted terminally differentiated effector memory CD45RA+ cells. The clonotype originates from a man between 18 and 35 years old in good health. This sequence joins TRBV19 and TRBJ2-4, with D possibly TRBD2 on 6 matching bases. The specimen sequenced was naive CD8+ T cells sorted from blood. In DNA form, the CDR3 reads TGTGCCAGTAGTATAGTTTCCCGGGGGGCCAAAAACATTCAGTACTTC. Translating gives CASSIVSRGAKNIQYF.